These T cell receptor beta chains were read from a single sample in a study of blood T cell repertoires in COVID-19. Repertoires were generated with immunoSEQ multiplex PCR, while TCRdb's copy carries only in-frame clones and drops some. The table has 200,000 to 250,000 clones, around 80% seen once. Sequencing was done on a sample of peripheral blood. These receptors were obtained from a woman of 80 years or more with active or convalescent COVID-19. Each CDR3 is given with its conserved first and last residue. D genes are given only for firm matches.

TRBV5-4	TRBD1	TRBJ1-2	CATLTGSGYTF
TRBV14	.	TRBJ1-1	CASSQVPYLNRVPNTEAFF
TRBV7-3	.	TRBJ2-3	CASSSDRSGPDTQYF
TRBV6-5	.	TRBJ1-6	CASNNGDSPLHF
TRBV3-1/TRBV3-2	.	TRBJ1-2	CASSQVGGGYTF
TRBV5-1	TRBD1	TRBJ1-1	CASSLSAGGNAEAFF
TRBV6-5	.	TRBJ2-1	CASSYSRTFRGEQFF
TRBV28	.	TRBJ1-2	CASSYRGIYNYGYTF
TRBV12-5	.	TRBJ2-1	CASGPGTDGGNEQFF
TRBV5-1	TRBD2	TRBJ2-4	CASSFFELAGVRLAKNIQYF
TRBV19	TRBD2	TRBJ2-1	CASSRRTSAAYNEQFF
TRBV28	.	TRBJ2-3	CASSLRGTTDTQYF
TRBV5-1	.	TRBJ2-3	CASSFSGPGTDTQYF
TRBV20-1	.	TRBJ2-3	CSASWASTDTQYF
TRBV11-1	.	TRBJ1-2	CASSSGYAGYTF
TRBV6-5	.	TRBJ1-2	CASSTVNYGYTF
TRBV4-1	TRBD2	TRBJ2-7	CASRLTTGGNSYEQYF
TRBV30	.	TRBJ2-7	CAWSSLSGPWEQYF
TRBV18	TRBD1	TRBJ1-1	CASSPLPGGETEAFF
TRBV15	.	TRBJ2-5	CATSRDLGRGETQYF
TRBV7-6	TRBD2	TRBJ2-7	CASSLSTSGRVQYF
TRBV5-1	TRBD2	TRBJ2-2	CASSPTPKTSPGELFF
TRBV3-1/TRBV3-2	TRBD2	TRBJ2-7	CASSRTPAGGPEQYF
TRBV5-6	TRBD2	TRBJ2-1	CASSLGLAGAVYYNEQFF
TRBV12-5	.	TRBJ2-3	CASGLEVRRYF
TRBV15	TRBD1	TRBJ2-6	CATSRGRQGLTF
TRBV15	.	TRBJ2-7	CATSRAPAGNYEQYF
TRBV7-2	TRBD2	TRBJ2-1	CASSLGSGSGFYNEQFF
TRBV5-4	.	TRBJ2-7	CASSLQGRLSYEQYF
TRBV7-9	TRBD1	TRBJ2-3	CASSSDRKGSNTQYF
TRBV11-3	.	TRBJ1-1	CASSPGLGAEAFF
TRBV14	.	TRBJ1-2	CASSQGIGFTYGYTF
TRBV5-1	.	TRBJ2-2	CASTQFTTGELFF
TRBV4-3	.	TRBJ2-1	CASSQDRRVNEQFF
TRBV7-3	TRBD1	TRBJ2-1	CASRPGTGGYNEQFF
TRBV28	.	TRBJ1-6	CASSFRGGYNSPLHF
TRBV2	TRBD1	TRBJ2-1	CASSEDPGGSYNEQFF
TRBV4-1	.	TRBJ2-5	CASSQGRSKAGEYQETQYF
TRBV10-3	TRBD1	TRBJ1-1	CAIREAGGETEAFF
TRBV6-5	TRBD2	TRBJ2-2	CASTLRGRAPGELFF
TRBV13	.	TRBJ2-3	CASSYGQSTDTQYF
TRBV9	.	TRBJ2-3	CASSTAGGVLDTQYF
TRBV7-2	TRBD1	TRBJ1-2	CASSPSWDRKYGYTF
TRBV5-1	TRBD2	TRBJ2-5	CASSPGLAGQETQYF
TRBV27	TRBD1	TRBJ1-1	CASSPTRTGRNTEAFF
TRBV11-2	.	TRBJ2-7	CASSHPAGKQYF
TRBV24-1	TRBD2	TRBJ2-7	CATSDWGSGGSYEQYF
TRBV5-1	TRBD2	TRBJ2-5	CASSLTSGGWETQYF
TRBV5-8	.	TRBJ1-2	CASSFPSQGLNYGYTF
TRBV7-8	TRBD1	TRBJ1-5	CASSPGTATTYSNQPQHF
TRBV7-2	TRBD1	TRBJ1-5	CASSSDRGSQPQHF
TRBV6-5	.	TRBJ1-1	CASRPETVLNTEAFF
TRBV6-6	TRBD1	TRBJ1-3	CASSGTGGTGNTIYF
TRBV28	.	TRBJ1-5	CASRQGSGDGQPQHF
TRBV15	.	TRBJ2-7	CATSRVSQGNYEQYF
TRBV30	TRBD1	TRBJ1-5	CAWSHGTGLQPQHF
TRBV7-9	.	TRBJ2-5	CASSFRTDQETQYF